Each of the 17 T cell receptor beta chains below was sequenced from the same sample in a study of T cells expressing NK-cell markers. TCRdb reprocessed the 5' RACE reads; each CDR3 protein has one entry and no DNA is given. The sample's table shows roughly 380,000 distinct CDR3 sequences. Material for sequencing was blood T cells: a sorted CD56 or NKG2C T cell subset, CD4+ or CD8+ T cells, or bulk PBMC T cells (not recorded which). All receptors derive from a man aged 18-70 years in good health.

V is TRBV21-1 and J is TRBJ2-7; the TCRdb call, TRBD1, lacks DNA for checking. TRBV21-1 is reported as a pseudogene. This CDR3 is 16 amino acids long. The CDR3: CASSKYSTGWSYEQYF.

The chain links TRBV12-3 or TRBV12-4 to TRBJ1-4; TCRdb's D call of TRBD1 is untestable without DNA. The CDR3 is 14 amino acids. The CDR3 protein is CASSRLLQGEKLFF.

This sequence joins TRBV5-1 and TRBJ2-2. This CDR3 spans 15 amino acids. Germline V gives CDR1 SGHRS, CDR2 YFSETQ. CDR3 loop: CASSLAVGSYGELFF.

The chain recombines TRBV5-4 with TRBJ1-2. This CDR3 comprises 14 residues. CDR1 SGHNT and CDR2 YYREEE come from the germline V gene (reference sequence). The CDR3 region is CASSSEGILYGYTF.

V and J are TRBV20-1 and TRBJ2-7; TCRdb selects TRBD1, and the lack of DNA leaves this call unchecked. Germline loops: CDR1 DFQATT, CDR2 SNEGSKA (reference sequence). CDR3 length: 13 amino acids. CDR3 amino acids: CSASPEVGQGQYF.

V gene TRBV6-5 combines with J gene TRBJ2-3; TCRdb reports TRBD1, a call that lacks DNA to check it against. The germline V gene has CDR1 MNHEY and CDR2 SVGAGI. This CDR3 has 15 residues. This CDR3 is CASSYPQGSWDTQYF.

The rearrangement uses TRBV5-1 and TRBJ2-3; TCRdb designates TRBD1, a call that cannot be tested without DNA. The CDR3 has 14 residues. The germline V gene encodes CDR1 SGHRS and CDR2 YFSETQ. The CDR3 spells CASSPDTSTDTQYF.

V gene TRBV6-1 combines with J gene TRBJ1-1; TCRdb's D call of TRBD1 is untestable without DNA. Germline-derived CDR1 and CDR2 are MNHNS and SASEGT. This CDR3 contains 15 residues. CDR3 amino acids: CASRWTDVLNTEAFF.

The chain has TRBV9 and TRBJ1-4. The CDR3 consists of 14 residues. Germline V gene sequence: CDR1 SGDLS, CDR2 YYNGEE. CDR3 loop: CASSAGGTFEKLFF.

The V call is TRBV20-1, the J call TRBJ2-3. Germline values: CDR1 DFQATT, CDR2 SNEGSKA (reference sequence). This CDR3 comprises 13 residues. This CDR3 reads CSAPMSPQTTQYF.

The chain couples TRBV9 to TRBJ2-5; TCRdb calls TRBD1, which cannot be checked without DNA. The germline gives CDR1 SGDLS, CDR2 YYNGEE. The CDR3 consists of 15 residues. Here the CDR3 reads CASSVSPTTVETQYF.

The V and J genes are TRBV7-6 and TRBJ2-2; as DNA is missing, the TRBD2 call by TCRdb cannot be tested. There are 18 residues in the CDR3. The germline CDR1 and CDR2 sequences are SGHVS and FNYEAQ. CDR3 in amino acids: CASTPFVPLAENTGELFF.

The genes are TRBV2 and TRBJ2-2; TCRdb selects TRBD1, and the lack of DNA leaves this call unchecked. The CDR3 spans 15 residues. Germline V gives CDR1 SNHLY, CDR2 FYNNEI. The CDR3 region is CASRLGGANTGELFF.

The rearrangement links TRBV7-2 to TRBJ2-5; TCRdb calls TRBD1, which cannot be checked without DNA. CDR1 SGHTA and CDR2 FQGNSA come from the germline V gene. CDR3 length: 15 amino acids. CDR3 sequence: CASSLAGGAGETQYF.

The chain employs TRBV4-1 and TRBJ1-6; TCRdb gives TRBD1 as the D gene, but with no DNA this cannot be confirmed. The germline V gene has CDR1 MGHRA and CDR2 YSYEKL. This CDR3 contains 15 residues. The chain's CDR3 is CASSPTDTGYSPLHF.

The chain uses TRBV7-7 and TRBJ2-2. The CDR3 runs 13 residues. In germline, CDR1 is SSHAT, CDR2 FNYEAQ (reference sequence). The CDR3 protein is CASSSGWAGELFF.

This chain uses TRBV18 with TRBJ2-1. The CDR3 loop spans 17 amino acids. In germline, CDR1 is KGHSH, CDR2 LQKENI. CDR3 region: CASSPPNGRSSYNEQFF.